A selection of T cell receptor beta chains follows, all from one sample in a study of lymphopenia after photon versus proton radiotherapy. The repertoire was sequenced with immunoSEQ multiplex PCR; TCRdb's copy has only in-frame clones and lacks some. Of approximately 170,000 clones listed, 80% to 90% are singletons. This specimen consisted of peripheral blood, obtained from a patient treated with photon-based radiotherapy. The receptors shown here come from a man in his fifties with gastric cancer. The CDR3 runs from the conserved cysteine through the conserved F or W. Fields, in order: J gene, clone size, D gene, V gene, CDR3 protein, CDR3 DNA. A D gene is named only where the DNA matches it firmly. Not all rows give a size; the values are once, few, many and, for expanded clones, a class.

J: TRBJ2-3
size: .
D: .
V: TRBV11-3
CDR3: CASSLGHADTQYF
DNA: TGTGCCAGCAGCTTAGGACACGCGGATACGCAGTATTTT

J: TRBJ2-1
size: .
D: TRBD1
V: TRBV7-9
CDR3: CASSLAPGQGNNEQFF
DNA: TGTGCCAGCAGCTTAGCTCCGGGACAGGGTAACAATGAGCAGTTCTTC

J: TRBJ1-5
size: .
D: .
V: TRBV28
CDR3: CASSLNGGGQPQHF
DNA: TGTGCCAGCAGTTTAAACGGGGGAGGACAGCCCCAGCATTTT

J: TRBJ1-5
size: .
D: TRBD1
V: TRBV7-2
CDR3: CASSLQGGQPQHF
DNA: TGTGCCAGCAGCTTACAGGGGGGTCAGCCCCAGCATTTT

J: TRBJ1-1
size: .
D: .
V: TRBV29-1
CDR3: CSVETVTEAFF
DNA: TGCAGCGTTGAAACGGTCACTGAAGCTTTCTTT

J: TRBJ2-7
size: .
D: TRBD2
V: TRBV27
CDR3: CASSTNPPGLAVLISSYEQYF
DNA: TGTGCCAGCAGTACAAACCCACCGGGACTAGCGGTTCTTATCTCCTCCTACGAGCAGTACTTC

J: TRBJ2-5
size: .
D: .
V: TRBV7-9
CDR3: CASSLVQETQYF
DNA: TGTGCCAGCAGCTTAGTTCAAGAGACCCAGTACTTC

J: TRBJ1-5
size: .
D: .
V: TRBV21-1
CDR3: CASTRVQHF
DNA: TGTGCCAGCACCCGTGTCCAGCATTTT

J: TRBJ2-2
size: once
D: .
V: TRBV11-3
CDR3: CASSILAVNTGELFF
DNA: TGTGCCAGCAGCATACTAGCCGTAAACACCGGGGAGCTGTTTTTT

J: TRBJ1-5
size: .
D: .
V: TRBV19
CDR3: CASSIGGQPQHF
DNA: TGTGCCAGTAGTATAGGGGGTCAGCCCCAGCATTTT

J: TRBJ2-5
size: .
D: TRBD2
V: TRBV7-2
CDR3: CASSSSGVLQETQYF
DNA: TGTGCCAGCAGCTCTAGCGGGGTCCTTCAGGAGACCCAGTACTTC

J: TRBJ2-2
size: .
D: .
V: TRBV5-4
CDR3: CASSRDPRHGELFF
DNA: TGTGCCAGCAGCCGGGACCCTAGGCACGGGGAGCTGTTTTTT

J: TRBJ2-5
size: .
D: .
V: TRBV7-9
CDR3: CASSPHRGRRQETQYF
DNA: TGTGCCAGCAGCCCCCACCGGGGAAGAAGACAAGAGACCCAGTACTTC

J: TRBJ2-1
size: .
D: TRBD1
V: TRBV28
CDR3: CASIVRLDRGIYNEQFF
DNA: TGTGCCAGCATAGTCCGGCTGGACAGGGGTATATACAATGAGCAGTTCTTC

J: TRBJ2-1
size: .
D: TRBD2
V: TRBV10-3
CDR3: CAISERLAGDNEQFF
DNA: TGTGCCATCAGTGAGAGGCTAGCGGGTGACAATGAGCAGTTCTTC

J: TRBJ2-1
size: .
D: .
V: TRBV28
CDR3: CASSLLGTGQDEQFF
DNA: TGTGCCAGCAGTTTATTAGGAACAGGTCAGGATGAGCAGTTCTTC

J: TRBJ2-5
size: .
D: .
V: TRBV2
CDR3: CAGKADRNFQETQYF
DNA: TGTGCCGGAAAAGCAGACAGAAATTTCCAAGAGACCCAGTACTTC

J: TRBJ1-2
size: .
D: .
V: TRBV6-1
CDR3: CASSEWKGYTF
DNA: TGTGCCAGCAGTGAATGGAAAGGCTACACCTTC

J: TRBJ2-7
size: .
D: TRBD2
V: TRBV18
CDR3: CASSPGLAFEQYF
DNA: TGTGCCAGCTCACCGGGACTAGCGTTTGAGCAGTACTTC

J: TRBJ2-1
size: .
D: TRBD2
V: TRBV7-3
CDR3: CASSLSGSVSYNEQFF
DNA: TGTGCCAGCAGCCTCAGCGGGAGCGTCTCCTACAATGAGCAGTTCTTC

J: TRBJ2-7
size: .
D: TRBD2
V: TRBV7-9
CDR3: CASSLGIREGEQYF
DNA: TGTGCCAGCAGCTTGGGAATCAGGGAGGGCGAGCAGTACTTC

J: TRBJ1-1
size: .
D: .
V: TRBV10-3
CDR3: CAISESQPPRKNTEAFF
DNA: TGTGCCATCAGTGAGTCACAGCCCCCCAGGAAGAACACTGAAGCTTTCTTT